The 25 T cell receptor beta chains presented below share a single source sample, sequenced in a study of blood T cell repertoires in COVID-19. The repertoire was sequenced with immunoSEQ multiplex PCR; TCRdb's copy has only in-frame clones and lacks some. The profile shows roughly 250,000 clones, 87% of them singletons. Sequencing was carried out using PBMCs or T cells enriched from blood (not recorded which). The source is a young woman with acute COVID-19.

This chain links TRBV30 with TRBJ2-3; possibly TRBD2 for D (5 bases). Germline CDR1 reads GTSNPN; CDR2 reads SVGIG (reference sequence). V shed 0 bases and J shed 6 bases, with 13 bases lying between them. The CDR3 spans 14 residues. CDR3 sequence (DNA): TGTGCCTGGAGTGTCGGGGATTTGGGTGATACGCAGTATTTT. Its protein is CAWSVGDLGDTQYF.

The chain employs TRBV19 and TRBJ1-1; TRBD1 matches at 11 bases. The CDR3 is 13 amino acids. Germline trimming cut 6 bases from V and 7 bases from J; bases unmatched to any gene: 4. Germline lookup yields CDR1 LNHDA and CDR2 SQIVND (reference sequence). The CDR3: CASRYGTGGEAFF. CDR3 coding DNA: TGTGCCAGTAGGTACGGGACAGGGGGTGAAGCTTTCTTT.

V usage is TRBV6-5 and J usage is TRBJ1-1; perhaps TRBD1 as D (5 bases). V lost 6 bases and J 1 base, leaving 9 bases between the germline ends. Germline V gene data show CDR1 as MNHEY and CDR2 as SVGAGI. The CDR3 covers 13 residues. CDR3 nucleotide sequence: TGTGCCAGCAGCAGCAGGGAGAACACTGAAGCTTTCTTT. As protein: CASSSRENTEAFF.

The rearrangement uses TRBV7-2 and TRBJ1-1; 7 nucleotides align to TRBD1. Trimming at V came to 3 bases and at J to 5 bases, leaving 9 bases not matched to a gene. This CDR3 has 15 amino acids. Germline assignment: CDR1 SGHTA and CDR2 FQGNSA. The CDR3 DNA is TGTGCCAGCAGCTTGTTTCAGGGGGGAAAGACTGAAGCTTTCTTT. Translation: CASSLFQGGKTEAFF.

The chain combines TRBV7-9 with TRBJ1-1, with a tentative D call TRBD1 (5 bases). CDR1 is SEHNR and CDR2 is FQNEAQ in the germline V gene (reference sequence). CDR3 length: 12 amino acids. V was shortened by 2 bases and J by 8 bases, with 9 bases between the two germline ends. CDR3 region: CASSLSGPEAFF. CDR3 coding DNA: TGTGCCAGCAGCTTATCAGGGCCCGAAGCTTTCTTT.

This clone has just one count. CDR3 region: CASSLTGENTIYF. For the CDR3, the DNA is TGTGCCAGCAGCTTGACCGGGGAAAACACCATATATTTT. The V gene is TRBV5-6, the J gene TRBJ1-3; no reliable D call. V was clipped by 1 base and J by 6 bases, with 8 bases between them. The CDR3 is made up of 13 amino acids. The germline CDR1 and CDR2 sequences are SGHDT and YYEEEE.

This clone was counted a single time. The chain uses TRBV7-8 and TRBJ2-5, with D tentatively TRBD1 (5 bases). This CDR3 region has 14 residues. The germline V gene encodes CDR1 SGHVS and CDR2 FQNEAQ. The germline V and J ends were trimmed by 3 bases and 4 bases, with 12 bases remaining between them. The CDR3 nucleotides read TGTGCCAGCAGCTTCTCAGTAGGGGCAGAGACCCAGTACTTC. Encoded protein: CASSFSVGAETQYF.

This clone showed up just once. The chain joins TRBV5-1 to TRBJ2-7; the match to TRBD2 covers 8 bases. The CDR3 is made up of 13 amino acids. Germline values: CDR1 SGHRS, CDR2 YFSETQ. V shed 7 bases and J 2 bases; nucleotides not matched to a gene: 5. CDR3 protein: CASGGTRTYEQYF. The DNA for the CDR3 is TGCGCCAGCGGAGGGACTAGAACCTACGAGCAGTACTTC. Full variable domain (rest looked up from reference TRBV5-1 and TRBJ2-7): KAGVTQTPRYLIKTRGQQVTLSCSPISGHRSVSWYQQTPGQGLQFLFEYFSETQRNKGNFPGRFSGRQFSNSRSEMNVSTLELGDSALYLCASGGTRTYEQYFGPGTRLTVT.

This clone was recorded at least ten times. The chain joins TRBV9 to TRBJ2-2; D is possibly TRBD1 (7 bases). V lost 4 bases and J lost 5, with 18 bases in between. In germline, CDR1 is SGDLS, CDR2 YYNGEE. CDR3 size: 16 residues. The CDR3 sequence: CASSSPGGGLTGELFF. CDR3 sequence (DNA): TGTGCCAGCAGCTCCCCAGGAGGGGGCTTAACCGGGGAGCTGTTTTTT. Together with reference TRBV9 and TRBJ2-2, the CDR3 gives the full variable domain: DSGVTQTPKHLITATGQRVTLRCSPRSGDLSVYWYQQSLDQGLQFLIQYYNGEERAKGNILERFSAQQFPDLHSELNLSSLELGDSALYFCASSSPGGGLTGELFFGEGSRLTVL.

The chain couples TRBV13 to TRBJ1-5; 7 nucleotides agree with TRBD1. After removal of 4 bases from V and 5 bases from J, the junction contained 8 bases not matched to a gene. In germline, CDR1 is PRHDT, CDR2 FYEKMQ (reference sequence). CDR3 length: 15 amino acids. The CDR3 DNA is TGTGCCAGCAGCTGGCGACAGGGAAGATATCAGCCCCAGCATTTT. Protein product: CASSWRQGRYQPQHF.

The chain uses TRBV2 and TRBJ2-7; TRBD1 might be the D (6 bases). Germline V gene data show CDR1 as SNHLY and CDR2 as FYNNEI. CDR3 length: 13 residues. Trimming cost V 11 bases and J 0 bases, with 14 bases left between them. The CDR3: CAALQGNSYEQYF. The CDR3 DNA is TGTGCCGCGTTGCAGGGGAACTCCTACGAGCAGTACTTC.

The chain employs TRBV5-8 and TRBJ2-7, with D maybe TRBD1 (7 bases). V lost 6 bases, J lost 12 bases, and 16 bases lay in between. Germline V gene lookup returns CDR1 SGHTS and CDR2 YDEGEE. CDR3 size: 11 residues. CDR3 sequence: CASNKAQGGYF. The CDR3 coding sequence is TGTGCCAGCAATAAAGCGCAGGGGGGGTACTTC.

The CDR3 sequence: CASSQVYRPGSYNSPLHF. Written as DNA, the CDR3 is TGTGCCAGCAGCCAGGTATACAGGCCTGGCTCCTATAATTCACCCCTCCACTTT. The V gene is TRBV3-1 (or the pseudogene TRBV3-2), the J gene TRBJ1-6, with a weak D call TRBD1 (5 bases). V was cut by 3 bases and J by 0 bases, with 15 bases left in between. CDR3 length: 18 residues. Looked up from germline, CDR1 is LGHDT and CDR2 is YNNKEL (reference sequence).

The chain combines TRBV9 with TRBJ1-2; TRBD1 matches at 8 bases. V was clipped by 3 bases and J by 4 bases; unmatched bases: 8. This CDR3 contains 15 residues. Germline V gives CDR1 SGDLS, CDR2 YYNGEE. CDR3 region: CASSGRTGLLYGYTF. As DNA, the CDR3 is TGTGCCAGCAGCGGGCGGACAGGGCTCCTCTATGGCTACACCTTC.

This chain joins TRBV3-1 (or the pseudogene TRBV3-2) and TRBJ1-2, with D uncertain. V was shortened by 3 bases and J by 4 bases, with 12 bases between the two germline ends. Germline values: CDR1 LGHDT, CDR2 YNNKEL (reference sequence). The CDR3 contains 14 residues. Here the CDR3 reads CASSHPGTLYGYTF. The CDR3 region has the DNA TGTGCCAGCAGCCATCCCGGTACCCTCTATGGCTACACCTTC.

This chain joins TRBV27 and TRBJ2-1, with D possibly TRBD1 on 5 matching bases. Looked up from germline, CDR1 is MNHEY and CDR2 is SMNVEV (reference sequence). Trimming pared 5 bases from V and 5 bases from J, leaving 19 bases between. This CDR3 comprises 16 residues. The CDR3 region is CASSLTLTDLDNEQFF. The CDR3, as DNA: TGTGCCAGCAGTCTCACCCTGACAGATTTAGACAATGAGCAGTTCTTC.

The chain couples TRBV5-1 to TRBJ2-7; 8 nucleotides line up with TRBD2. V dropped 3 bases and J dropped 6; count of bases not matched to a gene: 8. This CDR3 has 14 amino acids. Per the germline V gene, CDR1 is SGHRS and CDR2 is YFSETQ. The CDR3 DNA follows: TGCGCCAGCAGCTCGGGACTAGTTGTCGGCGAGCAGTACTTC. Amino acids: CASSSGLVVGEQYF.

The V gene is TRBV19, the J gene TRBJ2-5, with a possible D match to TRBD2 (6 bases). The V end lost 1 base, the J end lost 6 bases, and 24 bases lay between the germline ends. The CDR3 covers 18 residues. From germline, CDR1 is LNHDA and CDR2 SQIVND (reference sequence). The CDR3 DNA is TGTGCCAGTAGTATAGGGCAGCGGGCAAACCTCTTTGTGAAGACCCAGTACTTC. Protein sequence: CASSIGQRANLFVKTQYF.

V gene TRBV7-8 combines with J gene TRBJ1-2; 9 nucleotides align to TRBD1. V was clipped by 6 bases and J by 3 bases; unmatched bases: 8. Germline V gene data show CDR1 as SGHVS and CDR2 as FQNEAQ. There are 15 residues in the CDR3. The CDR3 is CASSFGGTGHYGYTF. The CDR3 DNA follows: TGTGCCAGCAGTTTTGGTGGGACAGGGCACTATGGCTACACCTTC.

The V and J genes are TRBV5-1 and TRBJ1-3; D is ambiguous. Germline V gene sequence: CDR1 SGHRS, CDR2 YFSETQ. The CDR3 loop spans 15 amino acids. Trimming pared 2 bases from V and 0 bases from J, leaving 9 bases between. CDR3 sequence (DNA): TGCGCCAGCAGCTTTGGGCCGTCCTCTGGAAACACCATATATTTT. Translation gives CASSFGPSSGNTIYF.

This chain joins TRBV10-1 and TRBJ2-7; D might be TRBD2 (5 bases). There are 14 residues in the CDR3. Trimming stripped 3 bases from V and 3 bases from J, with 12 bases between. Germline CDR1 is WNHNN and CDR2 is SYGVQD (reference sequence). CDR3 bases: TGCGCCAGCAGTGAATTTTCAGGAGGCTACGAGCAGTACTTC. This sequence encodes CASSEFSGGYEQYF.

The V call is TRBV6-5, the J call TRBJ1-4; TRBD1 is a possible D gene (5 bases). Germline V gene lookup returns CDR1 MNHEY and CDR2 SVGAGI. The CDR3 runs to 15 residues. V lost 6 bases, J lost 3 bases, and 14 bases lay in between. CDR3: CASSRVGGANEKLFF. Here the CDR3 DNA reads TGTGCCAGCAGCCGGGTGGGGGGGGCTAATGAAAAACTGTTTTTT.

Concerning this clone itself: A read error may produce the germline difference seen at one junction end. The V call is TRBV29-1, the J call TRBJ1-2; maybe TRBD1 (6 bases). Germline CDR1 and CDR2: SQVTM and ANQGSEA. The CDR3 is 12 residues long. The CDR3 bases are TGCAGCGTTGAAGAAATGGGACAAGGGCAACCCTTC. It is translated as CSVEEMGQGQPF.

This sequence joins TRBV7-8 and TRBJ2-2; 7 bases are a match to TRBD1. Germline-derived CDR1 and CDR2 are SGHVS and FQNEAQ. V was clipped by 4 bases and J by 4 bases; unmatched bases: 6. The length of the CDR3 is 15 residues. DNA for the CDR3: TGTGCCAGCAGCTCCACAGGGGTCCGCACCGGGGAGCTGTTTTTT. Translation: CASSSTGVRTGELFF.

The genes are TRBV5-4 and TRBJ1-4; tentative D call: TRBD1 (5 bases). The germline CDR1 and CDR2 sequences are SGHNT and YYREEE (reference sequence). Trimming stripped 1 base from V and 8 bases from J, with 12 bases between. The CDR3 loop spans 14 amino acids. CDR3 DNA: TGTGCCAGCAGCTTGCGGCAGGGTCACGAAAAACTGTTTTTT. Amino acids: CASSLRQGHEKLFF.